This paragraph covers one TCR beta chain sequence. Method: immunoSEQ multiplex PCR; TCRdb's copy keeps in-frame clones and lacks some. This table has 35,000 or so clones, roughly 85% appearing once. CDR1 is ENHRY, CDR2 SYGVKD, per germline. The CDR3 is 14 amino acids. V was trimmed by 8 bases and J by 1 base, leaving 13 bases between them. This record comes from a study of T cell changes during pregnancy in multiple sclerosis. Material: CD4+ T cells from peripheral blood mononuclear cells, obtained before pregnancy. The sequence came from a female donor with multiple sclerosis, enrolled in a pregnancy study. This chain connects TRBV10-3 to TRBJ2-3; D perhaps matches TRBD2 (5 bases). CDR3 sequence (DNA): TGTGCCATCCTGGCCGGGATCGGCACAGATACGCAGTATTTT. Protein sequence: CAILAGIGTDTQYF.